This entry lists 30 T cell receptor beta chains sequenced from one sample in a study of CXCR3-negative and CXCR3-positive naive CD8 T cells. Study outcomes and limitations: CXCR3-expressing naive cells carried TRB CDR3s more hydrophobic than those of CXCR3-negative naive cells.

No antigen has been identified for these receptors. It was by 5' RACE with UMI labels that the TRB cDNA libraries were prepared. After re-calling the 5' RACE reads, TCRdb lists one entry per CDR3 protein, DNA absent. This repertoire includes about 140,000 distinct CDR3 sequences. The sample consisted of naive CXCR3+ CD8+ T cells from blood. Specified subset: CD45RO-CCR7+CD27+CD95- naive CD8+ T cells expressing CXCR3 (TNR3+). The origin of the receptors is a human donor in good health. Some clones in this sample may be carry-over from other donors' samples.

The chain uses TRBV4-3 and TRBJ2-7; TCRdb outputs TRBD1, but without DNA this stays unchecked. Germline values: CDR1 LGHNA, CDR2 YSLEER. The CDR3 extends over 15 amino acids. The chain's CDR3 is CASSQDGGGSYEQYF.

The rearrangement uses TRBV6-2 or TRBV6-3 and TRBJ2-7; the D call from TCRdb, TRBD2, cannot be confirmed without DNA. The CDR3 runs 18 residues. Germline V gene lookup returns CDR1 MNHEY and CDR2 SVGEGT. This CDR3 reads CASSYLLLAGRPDYEQYF.

The CDR3 protein is CASSLGRSNTGELFF. The chain links TRBV28 to TRBJ2-2; TCRdb proposes TRBD1, but this gene call is untestable without DNA. Germline loops: CDR1 MDHEN, CDR2 SYDVKM. CDR3 length: 15 residues.

J is TRBJ2-2 and V is TRBV5-1; lacking DNA, the TRBD2 call made by TCRdb goes unchecked. The CDR3 spans 15 residues. Germline-derived CDR1 and CDR2 are SGHRS and YFSETQ. The CDR3 sequence is CASSDTSGGTGELFF.

This rearrangement joins TRBV4-1 to TRBJ2-1; as DNA is missing, the TRBD2 call by TCRdb cannot be tested. The CDR3 sequence is 14 residues long. CDR1 and CDR2 from the germline V gene are MGHRA and YSYEKL. The CDR3: CASSPGLADNEQFF.

V gene TRBV28 combines with J gene TRBJ2-4; TCRdb reports TRBD1, a call that lacks DNA to check it against. Germline lookup yields CDR1 MDHEN and CDR2 SYDVKM. The CDR3 has 17 residues. The CDR3 region is CASRTGGRGLGKNIQYF. Full variable domain (remainder filled in from reference TRBV28 and TRBJ2-4): DVKVTQSSRYLVKRTGEKVFLECVQDMDHENMFWYRQDPGLGLRLIYFSYDVKMKEKGDIPEGYSVSREKKERFSLILESASTNQTSMYLCASRTGGRGLGKNIQYFGAGTRLSVL.

The V gene is TRBV29-1, the J gene TRBJ2-1; with no DNA, the TCRdb D assignment of TRBD1 cannot be verified. The CDR3 totals 13 residues. Germline V gene lookup returns CDR1 SQVTM and CDR2 ANQGSEA. The CDR3 loop reads CSAEGQGPNEQFF.

J is TRBJ2-7 and V is TRBV5-1; TCRdb outputs TRBD1, but without DNA this stays unchecked. Looked up from germline, CDR1 is SGHRS and CDR2 is YFSETQ. The CDR3 is made up of 16 amino acids. CDR3: CASSLSIYGGVGEQYF.

V gene TRBV7-9 combines with J gene TRBJ1-6; TCRdb's D call, TRBD1, is unchecked because there is no DNA. Germline V gene data show CDR1 as SEHNR and CDR2 as FQNEAQ (reference sequence). The length of the CDR3 is 16 residues. The chain's CDR3 is CASSAPQSSYNSPLHF.

This chain connects TRBV20-1 to TRBJ1-2; lacking DNA, the TRBD1 call made by TCRdb goes unchecked. The CDR3 covers 12 residues. Germline CDR1 is DFQATT and CDR2 is SNEGSKA (reference sequence). CDR3 sequence: CSAPDRGQGYTF.

The V and J genes are TRBV28 and TRBJ1-1; TCRdb selects TRBD1, and the lack of DNA leaves this call unchecked. The CDR3 covers 12 residues. Per germline, CDR1 MDHEN and CDR2 SYDVKM. The CDR3: CASRWAGHEAFF.

V is TRBV7-2 and J is TRBJ2-7. Germline CDR1 SGHTA, CDR2 FQGNSA. The CDR3 contains 17 residues. The CDR3 region is CASSLEERSWGRHEQYF.

The chain carries TRBV7-9 and TRBJ1-1. The length of the CDR3 is 14 residues. The V gene's germline CDR1 is SEHNR and CDR2 FQNEAQ (reference sequence). The CDR3 reads CASSLWDKNTEAFF.

The rearrangement joins TRBV29-1 to TRBJ2-7; TCRdb designates TRBD1, a call that cannot be tested without DNA. CDR1 is SQVTM and CDR2 is ANQGSEA in the germline V gene. This CDR3 is built from 15 residues. CDR3 protein: CSVDFGQHSSYEQYF.

The J gene is TRBJ2-1, the V gene TRBV11-2. CDR1 is SGHAT and CDR2 is FQNNGV in the germline V gene. There are 13 residues in the CDR3. The CDR3 sequence: CAIQPMGYNEQFF.

The gene calls are TRBV30 and TRBJ2-2; TCRdb's assignment of TRBD2 cannot be checked, as there is no DNA. CDR3 length equals 15 residues. CDR1 is GTSNPN, CDR2 SVGIG, per germline (reference sequence). The CDR3 reads CAWSLLRAPPGELFF.

The chain has TRBV27 and TRBJ1-1; TCRdb's D call of TRBD1 is untestable without DNA. The CDR3 length is 13 residues. Germline V gene data show CDR1 as MNHEY and CDR2 as SMNVEV (reference sequence). CDR3 amino acids: CASSTGTLLEAFF.

The genes are TRBV20-1 and TRBJ2-7; TCRdb names TRBD1, which stays unverified in the absence of DNA. Per germline, CDR1 DFQATT and CDR2 SNEGSKA (reference sequence). This CDR3 comprises 15 residues. The CDR3 sequence is CSARSFRGLPYEQYF.

The gene calls are TRBV19 and TRBJ2-7; the D call from TCRdb, TRBD1, cannot be confirmed without DNA. Germline CDR1 and CDR2: LNHDA and SQIVND (reference sequence). CDR3 length equals 13 residues. This CDR3 reads CASRGPGAYEQYF.

The chain has TRBV6-1 and TRBJ2-1; TCRdb names TRBD1, which stays unverified in the absence of DNA. This CDR3 is 16 amino acids long. CDR1 and CDR2 from the germline V gene are MNHNS and SASEGT. This CDR3 is CASSEGLGTGYNEQFF.

The chain joins TRBV7-9 to TRBJ2-7; as DNA is missing, the TRBD1 call by TCRdb cannot be tested. CDR1 SEHNR and CDR2 FQNEAQ come from the germline V gene (reference sequence). The CDR3 length is 15 residues. This CDR3 is CASSSRGLPPYEQYF.

CDR3 sequence: CASSVGGLGSSYEQYF. The chain links TRBV9 to TRBJ2-7. The CDR3 is 16 residues long. CDR1 and CDR2 from the germline V gene are SGDLS and YYNGEE.

This rearrangement joins TRBV7-6 to TRBJ2-1; TCRdb reports TRBD1, a call that lacks DNA to check it against. CDR3 length: 16 amino acids. Germline assignment: CDR1 SGHVS and CDR2 FNYEAQ. The CDR3 spells CASSLSGTETYNEQLF.

The J gene is TRBJ1-4, the V gene TRBV6-5. The length of the CDR3 is 13 residues. CDR1 and CDR2 (germline): MNHEY, SVGAGI. CDR3 region: CASSYSSGGKLFF.

The chain employs TRBV28 and TRBJ2-2; TCRdb indicates TRBD2, and absent DNA this call remains unverified. Germline CDR1 and CDR2: MDHEN and SYDVKM. The CDR3 is 18 residues long. CDR3 amino acids: CASSLLGLAGGQTGELFF.

CDR3 protein: CSILAGDSYEQYF. This chain connects TRBV29-1 to TRBJ2-7; TCRdb proposes TRBD2, but this gene call is untestable without DNA. Germline V gene sequence: CDR1 SQVTM, CDR2 ANQGSEA. The CDR3 length is 13 residues.

This rearrangement joins TRBV28 to TRBJ2-1; TCRdb returns TRBD2, unconfirmable since there is no DNA. Germline assignment: CDR1 MDHEN and CDR2 SYDVKM. The CDR3 extends over 15 amino acids. The CDR3 loop is CASSPLAGVSNEQFF.

The V gene is TRBV7-2, the J gene TRBJ2-7; checking the TCRdb D call of TRBD1 is not possible without DNA. Germline V CDR1 and CDR2: SGHTA, FQGNSA. This CDR3 has 15 residues. The chain's CDR3 is CASSLFRDRLYEQYF.

The gene calls are TRBV29-1 and TRBJ2-5; TCRdb picks TRBD2, but there is no DNA to check that call. The CDR3 runs 13 residues. Germline loops: CDR1 SQVTM, CDR2 ANQGSEA. CDR3 loop: CSVGVTNQETQYF.

The chain couples TRBV7-9 to TRBJ2-1; TCRdb indicates TRBD1, and absent DNA this call remains unverified. The CDR3 contains 15 residues. CDR1 and CDR2 (germline): SEHNR, FQNEAQ (reference sequence). CDR3 residues: CASSETGPRVNEQFF.